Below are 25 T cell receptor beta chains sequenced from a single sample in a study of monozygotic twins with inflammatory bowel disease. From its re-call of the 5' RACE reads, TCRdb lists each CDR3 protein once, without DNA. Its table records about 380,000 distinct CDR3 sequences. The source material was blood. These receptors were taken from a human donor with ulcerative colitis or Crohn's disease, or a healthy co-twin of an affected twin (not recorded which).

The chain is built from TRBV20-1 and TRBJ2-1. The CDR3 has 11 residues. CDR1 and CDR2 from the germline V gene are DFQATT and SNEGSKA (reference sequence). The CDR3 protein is CSAREGYEQFF.

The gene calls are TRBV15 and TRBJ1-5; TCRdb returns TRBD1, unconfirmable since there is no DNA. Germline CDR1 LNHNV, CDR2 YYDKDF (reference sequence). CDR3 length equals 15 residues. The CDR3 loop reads CATSRATEYNQPQHF. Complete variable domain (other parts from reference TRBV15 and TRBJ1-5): DAMVIQNPRYQVTQFGKPVTLSCSQTLNHNVMYWYQQKSSQAPKLLFHYYDKDFNNEADTPDNFQSRRPNTSFCFLDIRSPGLGDTAMYLCATSRATEYNQPQHFGDGTRLSIL.

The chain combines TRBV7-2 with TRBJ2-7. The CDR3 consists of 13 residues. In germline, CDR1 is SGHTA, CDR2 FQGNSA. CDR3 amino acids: CASSLVVEGEQYF.

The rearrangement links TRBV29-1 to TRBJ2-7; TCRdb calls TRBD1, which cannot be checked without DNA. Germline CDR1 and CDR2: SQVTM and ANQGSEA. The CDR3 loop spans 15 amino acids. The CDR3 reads CSVVGGQSRLYEQYF.

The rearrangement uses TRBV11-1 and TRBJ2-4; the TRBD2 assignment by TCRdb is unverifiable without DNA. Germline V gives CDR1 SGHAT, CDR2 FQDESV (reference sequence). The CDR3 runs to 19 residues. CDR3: CASSPWTSGVTLAKNIQYF.

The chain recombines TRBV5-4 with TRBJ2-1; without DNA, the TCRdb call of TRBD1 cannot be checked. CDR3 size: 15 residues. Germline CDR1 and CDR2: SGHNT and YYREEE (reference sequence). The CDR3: CASSLEDNSYNEQFF.

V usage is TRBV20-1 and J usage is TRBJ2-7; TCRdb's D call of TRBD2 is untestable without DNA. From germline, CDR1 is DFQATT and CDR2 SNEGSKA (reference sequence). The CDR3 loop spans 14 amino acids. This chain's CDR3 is CSATSPTASYEQYF.

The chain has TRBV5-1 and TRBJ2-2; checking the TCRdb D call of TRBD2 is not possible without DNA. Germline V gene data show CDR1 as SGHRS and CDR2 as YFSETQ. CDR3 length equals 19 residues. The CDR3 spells CASSLAWTSGGPNTGELFF.

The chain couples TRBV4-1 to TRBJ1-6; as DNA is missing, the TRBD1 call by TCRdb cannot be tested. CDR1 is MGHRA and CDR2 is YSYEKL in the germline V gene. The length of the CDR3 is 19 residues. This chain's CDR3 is CASSQGTGLSMSDNSPLHF.

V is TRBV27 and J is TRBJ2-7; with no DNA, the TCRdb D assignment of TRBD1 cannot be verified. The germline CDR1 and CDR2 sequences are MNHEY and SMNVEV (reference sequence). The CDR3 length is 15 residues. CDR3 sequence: CASSLILDRGYEQYF.

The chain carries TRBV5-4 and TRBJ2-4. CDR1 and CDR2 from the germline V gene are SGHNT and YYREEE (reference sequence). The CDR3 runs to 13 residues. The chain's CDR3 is CASSFWTDEKEYF. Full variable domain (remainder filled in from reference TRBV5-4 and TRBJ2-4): ETGVTQSPTHLIKTRGQQVTLRCSSQSGHNTVSWYQQALGQGPQFIFQYYREEENGRGNFPPRFSGLQFPNYSSELNVNALELDDSALYLCASSFWTDEKEYFGAGTRLSVL.

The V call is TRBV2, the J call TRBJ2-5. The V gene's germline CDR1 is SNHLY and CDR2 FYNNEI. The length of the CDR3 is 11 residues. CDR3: CASGEEETQYF.

The CDR3 sequence: CASITAGGTGNYGYTF. J is TRBJ1-2 and V is TRBV28; TCRdb designates TRBD1, a call that cannot be tested without DNA. The germline V gene has CDR1 MDHEN and CDR2 SYDVKM. CDR3 length equals 16 residues.

This chain's CDR3 is CASSYSGGTPTTQHF. J is TRBJ1-5 and V is TRBV6-5; TCRdb's assignment of TRBD1 cannot be checked, as there is no DNA. The CDR3 spans 15 residues. Germline CDR1 and CDR2: MNHEY and SVGAGI.

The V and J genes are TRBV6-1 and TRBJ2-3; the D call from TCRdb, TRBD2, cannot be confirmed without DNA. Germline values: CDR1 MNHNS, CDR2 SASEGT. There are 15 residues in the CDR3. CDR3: CASSPRLGNTDTQYF.

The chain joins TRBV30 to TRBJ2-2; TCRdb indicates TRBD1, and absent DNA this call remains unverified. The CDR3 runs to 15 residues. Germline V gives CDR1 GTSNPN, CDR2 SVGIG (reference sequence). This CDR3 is CAWSVGSGGSGELFF.

The CDR3 reads CASSLAGSGASYEQYF. The chain joins TRBV7-2 to TRBJ2-7. Germline assignment: CDR1 SGHTA and CDR2 FQGNSA. The CDR3 runs 16 residues.

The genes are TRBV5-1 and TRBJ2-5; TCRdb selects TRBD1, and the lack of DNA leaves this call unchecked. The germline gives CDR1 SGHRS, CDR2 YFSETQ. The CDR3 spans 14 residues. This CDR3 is CASSLGDRVETQYF.

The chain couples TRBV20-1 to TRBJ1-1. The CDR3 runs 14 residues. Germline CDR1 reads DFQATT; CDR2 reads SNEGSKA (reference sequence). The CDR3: CSARATGRDTEAFF.

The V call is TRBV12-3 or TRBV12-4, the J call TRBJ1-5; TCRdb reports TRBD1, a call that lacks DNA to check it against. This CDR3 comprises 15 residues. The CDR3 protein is CASSSTGVPNQPQHF.

This CDR3 is CASSSQNEKLFF. The rearrangement joins TRBV7-9 to TRBJ1-4. Germline CDR1 and CDR2: SEHNR and FQNEAQ (reference sequence). The CDR3 covers 12 residues. The full variable domain, in which reference TRBV7-9 and TRBJ1-4 provide the parts outside the CDR3, is DTGVSQNPRHKITKRGQNVTFRCDPISEHNRLYWYRQTLGQGPEFLTYFQNEAQLEKSRLLSDRFSAERPKGSFSTLEIQRTEQGDSAMYLCASSSQNEKLFFGSGTQLSVL.

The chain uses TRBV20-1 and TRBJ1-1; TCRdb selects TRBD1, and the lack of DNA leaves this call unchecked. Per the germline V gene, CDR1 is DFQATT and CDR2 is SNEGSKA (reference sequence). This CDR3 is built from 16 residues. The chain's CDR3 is CSARDVGDTPNTEAFF.

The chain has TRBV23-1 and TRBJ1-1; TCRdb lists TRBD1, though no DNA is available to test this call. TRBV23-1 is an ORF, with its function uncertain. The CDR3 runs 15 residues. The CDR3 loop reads CASIPLRGASTEAFF.

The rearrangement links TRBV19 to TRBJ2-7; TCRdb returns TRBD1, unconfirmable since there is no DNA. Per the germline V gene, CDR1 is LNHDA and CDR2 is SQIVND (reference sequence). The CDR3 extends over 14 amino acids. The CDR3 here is CASSAGQGFYEQYF.

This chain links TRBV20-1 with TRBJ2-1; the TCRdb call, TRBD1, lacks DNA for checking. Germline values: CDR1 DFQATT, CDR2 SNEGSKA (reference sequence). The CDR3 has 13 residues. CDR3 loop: CSASRDGDNEQFF.